This passage covers 20 T cell receptor beta chains from one sample sequenced in a study of T cell responses to AZD1222 COVID-19 vaccine. Sequencing used immunoSEQ multiplex PCR; TCRdb keeps in-frame clones, though not all of them. The profile shows under 150,000 clones, around 83% of them singletons. Sample: peripheral blood, taken 28 days after the second AZD1222 dose. Receptors originate from an adult who received the AZD1222 COVID-19 vaccine.

This chain joins TRBV4-2 and TRBJ1-4; a possible D gene is TRBD1 (5 bases). With 4 bases removed from V and 7 bases from J, the gap between germline ends came to 19 bases. The CDR3 has 16 amino acids. The V gene's germline CDR1 is LGHNA and CDR2 YNFKEQ. CDR3 sequence: CASSPLQGGDSEKLFF. The CDR3 DNA reads TGTGCCAGCAGCCCTCTCCAGGGAGGAGATAGTGAAAAACTGTTTTTT.

This clone was picked up one time. V is TRBV19 and J is TRBJ2-7, with 9 bases matching TRBD1. Losses at the gene ends were 4 bases for V and 7 bases for J; bases not matched to a gene: 11. The germline gives CDR1 LNHDA, CDR2 SQIVND (reference sequence). The CDR3 contains 15 residues. The CDR3 DNA reads as TGTGCCAGTAGTAAGAGCGGGACAGGGCGGTTTGAGCAGTACTTC. This encodes CASSKSGTGRFEQYF.

This chain joins TRBV7-9 and TRBJ1-1; D is uncertain. Germline V CDR1 and CDR2: SEHNR, FQNEAQ (reference sequence). The germline V and J ends were trimmed by 5 bases and 4 bases, with 11 bases remaining between them. The CDR3 spans 13 residues. The DNA for the CDR3 is TGTGCCAGCAGCCTCCTAGAGGGCACTGAAGCTTTCTTT. It codes for CASSLLEGTEAFF.

The J gene is TRBJ2-5, the V gene TRBV6-2 or TRBV6-3, with 12 positions matching TRBD2. There are 16 residues in the CDR3. Trimming removed 5 bases from V and 1 base from J; junction bases left unmatched: 5. Germline-derived CDR1 and CDR2 are MNHEY and SVGEGT. Here the CDR3 reads CASSGGLAGFQETQYF. DNA for the CDR3: TGTGCCAGCAGTGGTGGACTAGCGGGGTTCCAAGAGACCCAGTACTTC.

V and J are TRBV4-1 and TRBJ1-2; D not resolved. This CDR3 is 15 amino acids long. Germline V gives CDR1 MGHRA, CDR2 YSYEKL. V lost 0 bases to trimming and J lost 4 bases, with 12 bases between them. CDR3 nucleotide sequence: TGCGCCAGCAGCCAAGAGCCAAGACTCATCTATGGCTACACCTTC. This gives the protein CASSQEPRLIYGYTF.

The rearrangement uses TRBV19 and TRBJ1-3; tentatively, D is TRBD1 (6 bases). Germline V gene data show CDR1 as LNHDA and CDR2 as SQIVND (reference sequence). V was shortened by 4 bases and J by 0 bases, with 16 bases between the two germline ends. The CDR3 is 17 residues long. CDR3 loop: CASSTGAGVFSGNTIYF. The DNA for the CDR3 is TGTGCCAGTAGTACGGGGGCGGGAGTCTTCTCTGGAAACACCATATATTTT.

This clone was counted once. The rearrangement joins TRBV19 to TRBJ2-7; 12 bases are a match to TRBD1. CDR3 length: 14 residues. CDR1 and CDR2 (germline): LNHDA, SQIVND (reference sequence). V shed 4 bases and J 5 bases; nucleotides not matched to a gene: 3. The CDR3 nucleotides are TGTGCCAGTAGTACTTGGGACAGGGGGCACGAGCAGTACTTC. Translated, it gives CASSTWDRGHEQYF.

The chain employs TRBV12-3 or TRBV12-4 and TRBJ2-6; D gene uncertain. The V and J ends lost 7 bases and 6 bases respectively, with 7 bases between them. This CDR3 contains 12 residues. This chain's CDR3 is CASTTKANVLTF. Written as DNA, the CDR3 is TGTGCCAGCACCACTAAGGCCAACGTCCTGACTTTC.

The chain is built from TRBV7-2 and TRBJ2-7; D not certain. There are 14 residues in the CDR3. The germline CDR1 and CDR2 sequences are SGHTA and FQGNSA. With 6 bases removed from V and 3 bases from J, the gap between germline ends came to 15 bases. The CDR3 nucleotides read TGTGCCAGCAGTTCCCAACTTGGCATCTACGAGCAGTACTTC. This translates into CASSSQLGIYEQYF.

The J gene is TRBJ1-1, the V gene TRBV7-8; D unclear. This CDR3 region has 13 residues. Germline values: CDR1 SGHVS, CDR2 FQNEAQ. Trimming removed 2 bases from V and 0 bases from J, with 4 bases in between. The CDR3 nucleotides read TGTGCCAGCAGCTTAACAGTGAACACTGAAGCTTTCTTT. It encodes CASSLTVNTEAFF.

The rearrangement links TRBV20-1 to TRBJ1-2; possible D gene TRBD1, 6 bases. Per the germline V gene, CDR1 is DFQATT and CDR2 is SNEGSKA (reference sequence). This CDR3 is 12 amino acids long. V was shortened by 5 bases and J by 7 bases, with 14 bases between the two germline ends. The CDR3 nucleotides read TGCAGTGCTCGTGTTGGACAGTTTGGCTACACCTTC. Protein: CSARVGQFGYTF.

This clone has a count of ten or more. V and J are TRBV7-2 and TRBJ1-2, with D possibly being TRBD1 (5 bases). The germline V gene encodes CDR1 SGHTA and CDR2 FQGNSA. This CDR3 comprises 12 residues. The germline V and J ends were trimmed by 2 bases and 4 bases, with 5 bases remaining between them. CDR3 nucleotides: TGTGCCAGCAGCTTACAGGGCTATGGCTACACCTTC. Amino acids: CASSLQGYGYTF.

This clone was counted only a few times. The chain is built from TRBV18 and TRBJ1-4; no definite D call. V lost 3 bases to trimming and J lost 6 bases, with 20 bases between them. This CDR3 contains 17 residues. CDR1 and CDR2 from the germline V gene are KGHSH and LQKENI. The chain's CDR3 is CASSPSVDVTRDEKLFF. The CDR3 bases are TGTGCCAGCTCACCCAGTGTTGATGTGACACGTGATGAAAAACTGTTTTTT. Together with reference TRBV18 and TRBJ1-4, the CDR3 gives the full variable domain: NAGVMQNPRHLVRRRGQEARLRCSPMKGHSHVYWYRQLPEEGLKFMVYLQKENIIDESGMPKERFSAEFPKEGPSILRIQQVVRGDSAAYFCASSPSVDVTRDEKLFFGSGTQLSVL.

V usage is TRBV4-1 and J usage is TRBJ1-1, with D tentatively TRBD1 (5 bases). Germline-derived CDR1 and CDR2 are MGHRA and YSYEKL. V lost 1 base and J lost 3, with 12 bases in between. The length of the CDR3 is 15 residues. The CDR3 reads CASSQAPGRYTEAFF. CDR3 nucleotides: TGCGCCAGCAGCCAAGCGCCAGGGAGGTACACTGAAGCTTTCTTT.

This clone was found a few times. The chain couples TRBV11-1 to TRBJ2-7, with TRBD1 identical over 7 bases. Per the germline V gene, CDR1 is SGHAT and CDR2 is FQDESV (reference sequence). This CDR3 spans 14 amino acids. V was clipped by 4 bases and J by 3 bases; unmatched bases: 6. The CDR3 region is CASSWLRQGYEQYF. CDR3 DNA sequence: TGTGCCAGCAGCTGGTTAAGACAGGGCTACGAGCAGTACTTC.

This clone was picked up one time. The chain carries TRBV3-1 (or the pseudogene TRBV3-2) and TRBJ2-1, with unresolved D. Trimming removed 4 bases from V and 0 bases from J, with 10 bases in between. Per the germline V gene, CDR1 is LGHDT and CDR2 is YNNKEL (reference sequence). This CDR3 spans 15 amino acids. Here the CDR3 reads CASSPDWDSYNEQFF. The DNA of the CDR3 is TGTGCCAGCAGCCCGGATTGGGACTCCTACAATGAGCAGTTCTTC.

The chain couples TRBV5-1 to TRBJ1-3, with a tentative D call TRBD1 (6 bases). V gave up 5 bases and J gave up 4 bases, with 13 bases separating them. Germline CDR1 is SGHRS and CDR2 is YFSETQ. The CDR3 is 14 residues long. The chain's CDR3 is CASSRGGSGNTIYF. For the CDR3, the DNA is TGCGCCAGCAGTCGAGGGGGGAGCGGAAACACCATATATTTT.

Only a few counts were recorded for this clone. The chain combines TRBV6-2 or TRBV6-3 with TRBJ2-1; D perhaps matches TRBD1 (5 bases). Germline CDR1 MNHEY, CDR2 SVGEGT. The CDR3 is 16 amino acids. V dropped 4 bases and J dropped 5 bases, with 18 bases sitting between them. CDR3 DNA sequence: TGTGCCAGCAGTTCCAACCCTGGACAACCCAACAATGAGCAGTTCTTC. Its protein product is CASSSNPGQPNNEQFF.

This clone turned up a few times. The chain uses TRBV9 and TRBJ2-3; TRBD2 matches at 11 bases. The CDR3 sequence is 16 residues long. Germline V gene sequence: CDR1 SGDLS, CDR2 YYNGEE. The V segment lost 0 bases and the J segment 7 bases; nucleotides outside the gene matches: 7. The CDR3 protein is CASSVATASGGYTQYF. DNA of the CDR3: TGTGCCAGCAGCGTAGCTACGGCTAGCGGGGGGTATACGCAGTATTTT.

This rearrangement joins TRBV6-6 to TRBJ2-3; 8 bases are shared with TRBD2. CDR1 and CDR2 (germline): MNHNY, SVGAGI (reference sequence). The CDR3 covers 15 residues. Losses at the gene ends were 8 bases for V and 4 bases for J; bases not matched to a gene: 11. The CDR3 nucleotides read TGTGCCAGCTCAAGCGGGGGAGAAGGGGCAGATACGCAGTATTTT. This gives the protein CASSSGGEGADTQYF.